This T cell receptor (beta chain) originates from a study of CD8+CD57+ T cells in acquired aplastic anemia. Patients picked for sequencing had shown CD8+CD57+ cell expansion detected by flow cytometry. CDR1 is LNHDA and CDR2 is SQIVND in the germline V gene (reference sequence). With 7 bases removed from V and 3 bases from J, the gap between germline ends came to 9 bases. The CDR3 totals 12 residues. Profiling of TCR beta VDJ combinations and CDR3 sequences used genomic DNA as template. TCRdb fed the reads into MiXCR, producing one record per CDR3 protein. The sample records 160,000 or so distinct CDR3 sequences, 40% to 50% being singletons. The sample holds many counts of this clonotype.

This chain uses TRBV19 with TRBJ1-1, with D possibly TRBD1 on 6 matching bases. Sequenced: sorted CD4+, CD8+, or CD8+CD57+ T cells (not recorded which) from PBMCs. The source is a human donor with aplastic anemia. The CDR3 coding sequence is TGTGCCAGTAAGGGGGATGACACTGAAGCTTTCTTT. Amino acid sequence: CASKGDDTEAFF. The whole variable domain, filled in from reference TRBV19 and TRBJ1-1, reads DGGITQSPKYLFRKEGQNVTLSCEQNLNHDAMYWYRQDPGQGLRLIYYSQIVNDFQKGDIAEGYSVSREKKESFPLTVTSAQKNPTAFYLCASKGDDTEAFFGQGTRLTVV.